The clone carrying this T cell receptor beta chain was found a few times. RNA transcripts were the template for amplifying TCR beta CDR3 regions. First-round RT-PCR with HTBI primers amplified the TCR CDR3 region. TCRdb redid the calling of the multiplex PCR reads with MiXCR, one entry per CDR3 protein. The table has around 700,000 distinct CDR3 sequences, around 20% seen once; the top ten hold roughly a sixth. This entry comes from a study of T cells in Graves' hyperthyroidism and ophthalmopathy. The source of this sequence is a woman in her forties or fifties with Graves' hyperthyroidism that later progressed to Graves' ophthalmopathy. Material: blood.

The CDR3 sequence is CASSPAVTGGNSPLHF. The CDR3 DNA reads TGTGCCAGCAGCCCCGCCGTGACCGGCGGGAATTCACCCCTCCACTTT. The V call is TRBV12-3 or TRBV12-4, the J call TRBJ1-6; no clear D. This CDR3 is built from 16 residues. The ends were cut back, 6 bases at V and 7 bases at J, with 19 bases in the middle.